This is a list of T cell receptor beta chains from one sample in a study of identical twins. TCRdb fed the 5' RACE reads into MiXCR, producing one record per CDR3 protein. The data show about 430,000 distinct CDR3 sequences, approximately 17% seen once. The sample was naive T cells sorted from blood. The receptors were gathered from a man aged 45 to 65 in good health. The CDR3 runs from the conserved cysteine through the conserved F or W. The D gene is left open where the match is weak. Size values are once, few and many counts, or a class for expanded clones, and some rows have none.

J gene,D gene,V gene,clone size,CDR3 DNA,CDR3 protein
TRBJ2-3,-,TRBV19,many,TGTGCCAGTAGTACCGGGGCCTTGAGGAGTAGATTCGGAGATACGCAGTATTTT,CASSTGALRSRFGDTQYF
TRBJ1-2,-,TRBV19,many,TGTGCCAGTAGTCATCGGACAGAGTCTAACTATGGCTACACCTTC,CASSHRTESNYGYTF
TRBJ2-1,-,TRBV10-3,few,TGTGCCATCAGTGAGTCTTCGGGCGGGAGAAGAGGGGGCAATGAGCAGTTCTTC,CAISESSGGRRGGNEQFF
TRBJ1-2,TRBD1,TRBV28,many,TGTGCCAGCAGTCCATACTGGGACAGGAACTATGGCTACACCTTC,CASSPYWDRNYGYTF
TRBJ1-2,-,TRBV12-3/TRBV12-4,-,TGTGCCAGCAGTTTAATGGGGCGGAATGGCTACACCTTC,CASSLMGRNGYTF
TRBJ2-6,-,TRBV5-1,few,TGCGCCAGCAGCTTGGGGGGCTTCGACCCCTCTGGGGCCAACGTCCTGACTTTC,CASSLGGFDPSGANVLTF
TRBJ2-5,TRBD2,TRBV29-1,many,TGCAGCGTTTGCCGGACTAGAACCCAAGAGACCCAGTACTTC,CSVCRTRTQETQYF
TRBJ2-1,-,TRBV4-2,many,TGTGCCAGCAGCCCGCGGGACTTCGGGGACAATGAGCAGTTCTTC,CASSPRDFGDNEQFF
TRBJ2-7,TRBD2,TRBV20-1,few,TGCAGTGCTAGAGATGGGACTAGCGCCTTCTACGAGCAGTACTTC,CSARDGTSAFYEQYF
TRBJ1-2,TRBD1,TRBV25-1,many,TGTGCCAGCAGTGCGGGACAGGGGGTTCCCATCTATGGCTACACCTTC,CASSAGQGVPIYGYTF
TRBJ2-7,TRBD1,TRBV23-1,-,TGCGCCAGCAGAAGGGACAGAACCTACGAGCAGTACTTC,CASRRDRTYEQYF
TRBJ2-5,-,TRBV7-3,many,TGTGCCAGCAGCTTAAAGGGGGATCCTCAAGAGACCCAGTACTTC,CASSLKGDPQETQYF
TRBJ2-7,-,TRBV29-1,many,TGCAGCGTCGGGATGACAGGGCGGGACTACGAGCAGTACTTC,CSVGMTGRDYEQYF
TRBJ2-7,TRBD1,TRBV15,few,TGTGCCACCAGCCCAGACAGGGCGACATCCTACGAGCAGTACTTC,CATSPDRATSYEQYF
TRBJ2-1,-,TRBV19,few,TGTGCCAGTAGTATAGGTTTTGGGTGGAATGAGCAGTTCTTC,CASSIGFGWNEQFF
TRBJ1-6,TRBD1,TRBV5-1,few,TGCGCCAGCAGCCCGGGACAGGGGGAAAATTCACCCCTCCACTTT,CASSPGQGENSPLHF
TRBJ1-5,-,TRBV7-9,-,TGTGCCAGCAGCACGGGCCTCAACAATCAGCCCCAGCATTTT,CASSTGLNNQPQHF
TRBJ2-5,TRBD1,TRBV6-2/TRBV6-3,-,TGTGCCAGCAGGAGACAGGGGGCGGGTGAGACCCAGTACTTC,CASRRQGAGETQYF
TRBJ2-5,-,TRBV20-1,few,TGCAGTGCCAACATTAAAGAGACCCAGTACTTC,CSANIKETQYF
TRBJ2-2,TRBD1,TRBV7-2,few,TGTGCCAGCAGCCATTCGGGACAGGGCATCACCGGGGAGCTGTTTTTT,CASSHSGQGITGELFF
TRBJ1-5,TRBD1,TRBV20-1,many,TGCAGTGCAGGGACAGGGGTAAATCAGCCCCAGCATTTT,CSAGTGVNQPQHF
TRBJ2-5,-,TRBV7-9,many,TGTGCCAGCAGCTTAGCTAGGCTCCAAGAGACCCAGTACTTC,CASSLARLQETQYF
TRBJ2-3,TRBD1,TRBV12-3/TRBV12-4,-,TGTGCCAGCAGACGAATCAGGGGGCTTGGCACAGATACGCAGTATTTT,CASRRIRGLGTDTQYF
TRBJ2-1,TRBD2,TRBV5-1,many,TGCGCCAGCAGCTTGACGCGGGGGGCGGTAAATGAGCAGTTCTTC,CASSLTRGAVNEQFF
TRBJ2-2,-,TRBV4-2,-,TGTGCCAGCAGCCAAGACCCCATAGTCCCGGCCCAGGAGCTGTTTTTT,CASSQDPIVPAQELFF
TRBJ2-7,-,TRBV5-1,few,TGCGCCAGCAGCTTGGGTTCGGGACCTCTCGAGCAGTACTTC,CASSLGSGPLEQYF
TRBJ2-7,TRBD1,TRBV7-8,many,TGTGCCAGCAGCGCGGCAACCGGGACAGGGTACGAGCAGTACTTC,CASSAATGTGYEQYF
TRBJ1-1,-,TRBV5-1,few,TGCGCCAGCAGCTCGGTGTACCTCCGCTCTGAAGCTTTCTTT,CASSSVYLRSEAFF
TRBJ2-1,TRBD2,TRBV9,-,TGTGCCAGCAGCGTAGCTACTAGCGGATACTTAAATGAGCAGTTCTTC,CASSVATSGYLNEQFF
TRBJ1-4,TRBD1,TRBV15,-,TGTGCCACCAGCATATTCGGACAGGGGACAACTAATGAAAAACTGTTTTTT,CATSIFGQGTTNEKLFF
TRBJ2-1,-,TRBV14,-,TGTGCCAGCAGCCAACTAAGTTGGGGGAGGAATGAGCAGTTCTTC,CASSQLSWGRNEQFF
TRBJ1-6,-,TRBV12-3/TRBV12-4,few,TGTGCCAGCAGTTCTGAGCGGGGGCTGGGGTCACCCCTCCACTTT,CASSSERGLGSPLHF
TRBJ2-2,-,TRBV2,once,TGTGCCAGCACCCTAGGTCCGGTCAACACCGGGGAGCTGTTTTTT,CASTLGPVNTGELFF
TRBJ2-2,-,TRBV15,-,TGTGCCACCAGCAGAGATTTTATAGCTACCGGGGAGCTGTTTTTT,CATSRDFIATGELFF
TRBJ2-2,-,TRBV20-1,many,TGCAGTGCTAGACAAGGGTACACCGGGGAGCTGTTTTTT,CSARQGYTGELFF
TRBJ2-5,TRBD2,TRBV4-3,few,TGCGCCAGCAGCCAGGGTGCGGGGGGGGAGACCCAGTACTTC,CASSQGAGGETQYF
TRBJ2-1,-,TRBV4-1,few,TGCGCCAGCAGCCAAGTTAAGGGCGGGGGCCCCTACAATGAGCAGTTCTTC,CASSQVKGGGPYNEQFF
TRBJ2-7,TRBD2,TRBV27,few,TGTGCCAGCAGTTACAGCGGGGGCCTCTCCTACGAGCAGTACTTC,CASSYSGGLSYEQYF
TRBJ2-2,-,TRBV12-3/TRBV12-4,many,TGTGCCAGCACCCGTACCCCAGGGGGGGTCACCGGGGAGCTGTTTTTT,CASTRTPGGVTGELFF
TRBJ1-1,-,TRBV12-3/TRBV12-4,many,TGTGCCAGCACCTTGGGGGGGGCGAGCACTGAAGCTTTCTTT,CASTLGGASTEAFF
TRBJ2-3,-,TRBV20-1,-,TGCAGTGCTAATGTCCTCAGTTTTAGCACAGATACGCAGTATTTT,CSANVLSFSTDTQYF
TRBJ1-2,-,TRBV3-1,few,TGTGCCAGCAGCCAAGGCGGGCCTCCCTATGGCTACACCTTC,CASSQGGPPYGYTF
TRBJ2-7,TRBD2,TRBV11-2,many,TGTGCCAGCAGCTTAATGTTGGGGGGGATGAGCTACGAGCAGTACTTC,CASSLMLGGMSYEQYF
TRBJ2-3,-,TRBV5-6,-,TGTGCCAGCAGCATACTGTCAGCGGAAGCGAGCACAGATACGCAGTATTTT,CASSILSAEASTDTQYF
TRBJ2-7,-,TRBV12-3/TRBV12-4,-,TGTGCCAGCAGTTTGTCCCGTGGGGGTCCGAGCTCCTACGAGCAGTACTTC,CASSLSRGGPSSYEQYF
TRBJ2-5,TRBD1,TRBV7-2,-,TGTGCCAGCAGCATACCGACAGGGATAGAGACCCAGTACTTC,CASSIPTGIETQYF
TRBJ2-7,-,TRBV20-1,few,TGCAGTGCTGCCAAAGGGGGGGGGTTCGGGACCTACGAGCAGTACTTC,CSAAKGGGFGTYEQYF
TRBJ2-3,-,TRBV7-8,-,TGTGCCAGCAGCTGGGGACTTAACACAGATACGCAGTATTTT,CASSWGLNTDTQYF
TRBJ2-7,-,TRBV21-1,-,TGTGCCAGCAGCAAAAAGGGGGACAGAAGCTCCTACGAGCAGTACTTC,CASSKKGDRSSYEQYF
TRBJ1-1,-,TRBV6-1,few,TGTGCCAGCAGCCGTACGACAGCCTACACTGAAGCTTTCTTT,CASSRTTAYTEAFF
TRBJ1-2,-,TRBV28,many,TGTGCCAGCAGCGGACAGTCCTATGGCTACACCTTC,CASSGQSYGYTF
TRBJ2-7,TRBD1,TRBV13,few,TGTGCCAGCAGCTTAGAGGCGTGGCAGGGGGCAGGGTACGAGCAGTACTTC,CASSLEAWQGAGYEQYF
TRBJ1-5,-,TRBV29-1,-,TGCAGCGTTCAAGGGCCGGGCAATCAGCCCCAGCATTTT,CSVQGPGNQPQHF
TRBJ2-6,TRBD1,TRBV11-2,many,TGTGCCAGCAGCTGGCCGGGACAGGTAGCTGGGGCCAACGTCCTGACTTTC,CASSWPGQVAGANVLTF
TRBJ1-2,-,TRBV20-1,many,TGCAGTGCTAGACCCTCGACAGGAGGAAACTATGGCTACACCTTC,CSARPSTGGNYGYTF
TRBJ2-1,TRBD1,TRBV5-1,-,TGCGCCAGCAGCCTGGACAGGGGAGGCTCGACGCGGTTCTTC,CASSLDRGGSTRFF
TRBJ2-5,-,TRBV2,-,TGTGCCAGCAGTGAAGCCGTCCAAGAGACCCAGTACTTC,CASSEAVQETQYF
TRBJ2-6,TRBD1,TRBV12-3/TRBV12-4,-,TGTGCCAGCAGTAGGACAGGGATTAGCTCTGGGGCCAACGTCCTGACTTTC,CASSRTGISSGANVLTF
TRBJ2-7,TRBD1,TRBV5-6,many,TGTGCCAGCAGCCCTGATCCGGGACAGGGCTACGAGCAGTACTTC,CASSPDPGQGYEQYF
TRBJ1-3,-,TRBV4-1,-,TGCGCCAGCAGCCAAGGACTGATCTCTGGAAACACCATATATTTT,CASSQGLISGNTIYF